Below, 19 T cell receptor beta chains from the same sample are listed, as sequenced in a study of blood T cells in healthy people across ages. Then a second PCR, running roughly 7 to 11 cycles, was carried out with a sample-barcoded 5' primer and a J-beta primer mix. TCRdb analysed the 5' RACE reads with MiXCR anew, one entry per CDR3 protein. The table has some 1.5 million distinct CDR3 sequences, 28% seen once; the top ten hold 7.7%. The sample taken for sequencing was blood. The receptors were sampled from a woman in her twenties or thirties in good health.

This clonotype has a count of ten or more. The gene calls are TRBV29-1 and TRBJ2-4, with TRBD2 as a possible D gene (6 bases). Looked up from germline, CDR1 is SQVTM and CDR2 is ANQGSEA. This CDR3 has 14 residues. The ends were cut back, 1 base at V and 6 bases at J, with 13 bases in the middle. The CDR3 bases are TGCAGCGTTGAAGGCCCGAAGGAGGGAAACATTCAGTACTTC. This encodes CSVEGPKEGNIQYF.

This clonotype has a handful of counts. The chain couples TRBV12-3 or TRBV12-4 to TRBJ1-3; TRBD1 might be the D (6 bases). This CDR3 spans 12 amino acids. V gave up 4 bases and J gave up 8 bases, with 9 bases separating them. The CDR3 DNA follows: TGTGCCAGCAGTTCCGGGGGCTACACCATATATTTT. Translation gives CASSSGGYTIYF.

This clonotype was seen ten or more times. The J gene is TRBJ2-7, the V gene TRBV24-1; D unresolved. The CDR3 length is 13 residues. Germline CDR1 is KGHDR and CDR2 is SFDVKD. The germline V and J ends were trimmed by 1 base and 5 bases, with 8 bases remaining between them. The DNA for the CDR3 is TGTGCCACCAGTGATTTAACCGACCACGAGCAGTACTTC. This gives the protein CATSDLTDHEQYF.

A word on this clonotype: The junction departs from germline at one end; a sequencing error may be responsible. This chain joins TRBV5-1 and TRBJ2-7; unclear D gene. Per germline, CDR1 SGHRS and CDR2 YFSETQ. The CDR3 totals 13 residues. The CDR3 reads CASSFEGSCEQYF. The CDR3 DNA follows: TGCGCCAGCAGCTTCGAAGGCTCCTGCGAGCAGTACTTC.

This sequence joins TRBV6-5 and TRBJ2-1; D remains ambiguous. V was clipped by 5 bases and J by 8 bases, with 13 bases between them. CDR3 length: 13 amino acids. The germline gives CDR1 MNHEY, CDR2 SVGAGI. The CDR3 coding sequence is TGTGCCAGCAGTGTCCTTGACGGCGATGAGCAGTTCTTC. Protein sequence: CASSVLDGDEQFF.

This clonotype occurred a few times. The chain joins TRBV28 to TRBJ2-7; 10 bases agree with TRBD1. Germline CDR1 is MDHEN and CDR2 is SYDVKM. The CDR3 runs 15 residues. V lost 7 bases to trimming and J lost 5 bases; unmatched junction nucleotides: 11. In nucleotides, the CDR3 is TGTGCCAGCACCCAGGGCGGGACAGGGGTGAACGAGCAGTACTTC. It encodes CASTQGGTGVNEQYF.

J is TRBJ2-3 and V is TRBV2; D may be TRBD1 (6 bases). The V end was cut by 4 bases, the J end by 0 bases, with 8 bases between. There are 14 residues in the CDR3. Germline CDR1 is SNHLY and CDR2 is FYNNEI. The DNA for the CDR3 is TGTGCCAGCAGTGGGACAGTCAGCACAGATACGCAGTATTTT. Translating it yields CASSGTVSTDTQYF.

The chain employs TRBV20-1 and TRBJ1-6; 7 bases line up with TRBD1. J gave up 8 bases and V 1 base, and 5 bases lay outside the gene matches. The CDR3 covers 14 residues. CDR1 and CDR2 (germline): DFQATT, SNEGSKA (reference sequence). The CDR3 DNA reads as TGCAGTGCTAGAGTGGACAGGCTCGATTCACCCCTCCACTTT. Translation gives CSARVDRLDSPLHF.

CDR3 residues: CASRGTSGRALVDTQYF. The CDR3 DNA sequence: TGTGCCAGCAGAGGGACTAGCGGGAGGGCCCTGGTAGATACGCAGTATTTT. The chain links TRBV12-3 or TRBV12-4 to TRBJ2-3; 16 nucleotides agree with TRBD2. V was pared by 6 bases and J by 5 bases, with 8 bases of the junction left unmatched. The CDR3 has 17 residues.

This clonotype was recorded a few times. The rearrangement uses TRBV20-1 and TRBJ2-3, with a weak D call TRBD2 (6 bases). V was pared by 8 bases and J by 4 bases, with 22 bases between. Per the germline V gene, CDR1 is DFQATT and CDR2 is SNEGSKA (reference sequence). This CDR3 is 15 amino acids long. CDR3: CSPSGGGGSADTQYF. DNA for the CDR3: TGCAGTCCGTCCGGGGGTGGAGGATCGGCAGATACGCAGTATTTT.

The sample holds a few counts of this clonotype. This rearrangement joins TRBV12-3 or TRBV12-4 to TRBJ2-7; tentative D call: TRBD2 (5 bases). V was clipped by 8 bases and J by 7 bases, with 18 bases between them. The CDR3 totals 13 residues. The CDR3 is CASQRTVGEEQYF. In nucleotides, the CDR3 is TGTGCCAGCCAACGGACGGTGGGAGAAGAGCAGTACTTC.

Concerning this clonotype itself: At one boundary the junction diverges from the germline segment, which might be a read error. This rearrangement joins TRBV12-3 or TRBV12-4 to TRBJ2-5; 7 nucleotides line up with TRBD1. The CDR3 totals 16 residues. The CDR3 nucleotides are TGTGTCAGCAGTTTTTTCGACAGGGCGGGCGGGGAGACCCAGTACTTC. Amino acid sequence: CVSSFFDRAGGETQYF.

The chain joins TRBV7-3 to TRBJ1-1; a weak D match, TRBD1 (6 bases). Germline lookup yields CDR1 SGHTA and CDR2 FQGTGA. V dropped 0 bases and J dropped 5 bases, with 10 bases sitting between them. This CDR3 has 14 amino acids. CDR3 loop: CASSLTGGQTEAFF. In DNA form, the CDR3 reads TGTGCCAGCAGCTTAACCGGGGGCCAAACTGAAGCTTTCTTT.

The sample holds a few counts of this clonotype. The chain is built from TRBV12-5 and TRBJ1-1; possible D gene TRBD1, 6 bases. V lost 3 bases, J lost 2 bases, and 19 bases lay in between. The V gene's germline CDR1 is LGHNT and CDR2 FRNRAP. The CDR3 runs to 17 residues. This chain's CDR3 is CASGFLPNPGGNTEAFF. CDR3 nucleotides: TGTGCTAGTGGTTTCCTCCCGAACCCGGGGGGCAACACTGAAGCTTTCTTT.

As concerns this clonotype: This may come from a read error, since a much larger clone is one base off. This sequence joins TRBV12-3 or TRBV12-4 and TRBJ2-3; 8 bases match TRBD2. The CDR3 is 14 residues long. V shed 4 bases and J 14 bases; nucleotides not matched to a gene: 14. The CDR3 reads CASSYAGTRTSRYF. The CDR3 nucleotides read TGTGCCAGCAGTTACGCCGGGACTAGGACCTCGCGGTATTTT.

Ten or more counts support this clonotype. The chain links TRBV7-9 to TRBJ1-1; 7 bases align to TRBD1. The CDR3 is made up of 15 amino acids. V was clipped by 2 bases and J by 5 bases; unmatched bases: 8. Per germline, CDR1 SEHNR and CDR2 FQNEAQ (reference sequence). The CDR3, as DNA: TGTGCCAGCAGCTTAACTCCAGGGGGAAGGACTGAAGCTTTCTTT. This codes for CASSLTPGGRTEAFF.

V gene TRBV3-1 combines with J gene TRBJ1-2; tentatively, D is TRBD1 (6 bases). Germline lookup yields CDR1 LGHDT and CDR2 YNNKEL (reference sequence). This CDR3 has 15 amino acids. V was clipped by 1 base and J by 6 bases, with 15 bases between them. Written as DNA, the CDR3 is TGTGCCAGCAGCCAAGCACACGGGGGCTCGGATGGCTACACCTTC. Amino acid sequence: CASSQAHGGSDGYTF.

V usage is TRBV5-1 and J usage is TRBJ2-1; a weak D match, TRBD2 (5 bases). The CDR3 contains 14 residues. CDR1 and CDR2 (germline): SGHRS, YFSETQ. The V end was cut by 7 bases, the J end by 8 bases, with 19 bases between. CDR3 nucleotides: TGCGCCAGCTTTATGCGGGCCGGAGAGCATGAGCAGTTCTTC. Translating gives CASFMRAGEHEQFF.

This clonotype was recorded only once. This may arise from a read error, as a much more abundant clone is one base away. This chain uses TRBV5-1 with TRBJ1-2; D is ambiguous. Per the germline V gene, CDR1 is SGHRS and CDR2 is YFSETQ. The CDR3 contains 12 residues. The ends were cut back, 5 bases at V and 3 bases at J, with 8 bases in the middle. The CDR3 DNA is TGCGCCAGCAGGAAGCCGGACTATGGCTACACCTTC. Encoded protein: CASRKPDYGYTF.